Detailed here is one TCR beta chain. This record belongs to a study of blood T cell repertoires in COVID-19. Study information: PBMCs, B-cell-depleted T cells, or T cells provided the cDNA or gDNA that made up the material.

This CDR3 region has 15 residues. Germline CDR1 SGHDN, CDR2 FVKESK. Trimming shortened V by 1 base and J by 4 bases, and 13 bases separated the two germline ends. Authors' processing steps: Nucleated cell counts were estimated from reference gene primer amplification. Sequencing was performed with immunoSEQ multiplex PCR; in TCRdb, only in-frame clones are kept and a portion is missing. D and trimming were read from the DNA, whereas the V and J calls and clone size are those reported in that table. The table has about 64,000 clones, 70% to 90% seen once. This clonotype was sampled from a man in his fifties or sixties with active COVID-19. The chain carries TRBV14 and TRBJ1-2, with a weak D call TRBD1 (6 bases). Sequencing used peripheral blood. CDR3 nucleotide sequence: TGTGCCAGCAGCCAAGCGGGACATCTCAGCTATGGCTACACCTTC. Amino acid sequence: CASSQAGHLSYGYTF. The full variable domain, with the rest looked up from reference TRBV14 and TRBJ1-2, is EAGVTQFPSHSVIEKGQTVTLRCDPISGHDNLYWYRRVMGKEIKFLLHFVKESKQDESGMPNNRFLAERTGGTYSTLKVQPAELEDSGVYFCASSQAGHLSYGYTFGSGTRLTVV.